This paragraph reports one T cell receptor beta chain. Repertoires were generated with immunoSEQ multiplex PCR, while TCRdb's copy carries only in-frame clones and drops some. The sample yields some 30,000 clones, about 89% seen once. These data belong to a study of sequential checkpoint blockade in melanoma. Documented treatment: randomized to nivolumab then ipilimumab (arm A) or the reverse (arm B). Live CD3+CD8+ CD19− CD56− cells were sorted from PBMCs. This TCR came from a human donor with melanoma. This specimen consisted of CD8+ T cells sorted from blood (inferred from file names), obtained from a patient given nivolumab and ipilimumab in sequence.

The DNA of the CDR3 is TGTGCCAGCAGCTTGGGACAGATGAACACTGAAGCTTTCTTT. This sequence encodes CASSLGQMNTEAFF. The chain links TRBV5-5 to TRBJ1-1; TRBD1 might be the D (5 bases). This CDR3 is built from 14 residues. V lost 0 bases, J lost 0 bases, and 6 bases lay in between. Germline CDR1 and CDR2: SGHKS and YYEKEE (reference sequence).